This is a list of T cell receptor beta chains from one sample in a study of cytomegalovirus exposure and HLA in healthy donors. Some clones are missing from TCRdb's copy, which holds only in-frame ones; the method was immunoSEQ multiplex PCR. The table shows 150,000 to 200,000 clones, with 76% occurring only once. Sequenced sample: PBMCs. The receptors stem from a female donor in good health and CMV-seronegative. Both conserved end residues are part of each CDR3. The order of the fields is V gene, clone size, J gene, D gene, CDR3 DNA, CDR3 protein. D genes are given only for firm matches. Size is stated for part of the rows, as once, few or many counts, or as a class when the clone is expanded.

v_gene: TRBV2
abundance: -
j_gene: TRBJ2-1
d_gene: TRBD2
CDR3nt: TGTGCCAGCAGCCTTACCGGGACTAGCGGGGCGTGGGAGGGCAATGAGCAGTTCTTC
CDR3aa: CASSLTGTSGAWEGNEQFF

v_gene: TRBV19
abundance: -
j_gene: TRBJ2-7
d_gene: TRBD1
CDR3nt: TGTGCCAGTAGTCTACGGGACAGGGACTCCTACGAGCAGTACTTC
CDR3aa: CASSLRDRDSYEQYF

v_gene: TRBV7-3
abundance: few
j_gene: TRBJ2-6
d_gene: -
CDR3nt: TGTGCCAGCAGCCCACAGGGTGGGCTCTCTGGGGCCAACGTCCTGACTTTC
CDR3aa: CASSPQGGLSGANVLTF

v_gene: TRBV5-1
abundance: -
j_gene: TRBJ2-1
d_gene: -
CDR3nt: TGCGCCAGCTGGCTTCCCGGACTGGCTTCGAATGAGCAGTTCTTC
CDR3aa: CASWLPGLASNEQFF

v_gene: TRBV7-7
abundance: -
j_gene: TRBJ2-3
d_gene: -
CDR3nt: TGTGCTAGCAGCTTAGACTCGGCAGATACGCAGTATTTT
CDR3aa: CASSLDSADTQYF

v_gene: TRBV5-1
abundance: -
j_gene: TRBJ2-2
d_gene: -
CDR3nt: TGCGCCAGCAGCCCGGCCAACAGGGCCGGGGAGCTGTTTTTT
CDR3aa: CASSPANRAGELFF

v_gene: TRBV6-5
abundance: -
j_gene: TRBJ2-7
d_gene: -
CDR3nt: TGTGCCAGCACCTACCGCGTGGGGGCCGAGCAGTACTTC
CDR3aa: CASTYRVGAEQYF

v_gene: TRBV7-9
abundance: -
j_gene: TRBJ2-6
d_gene: -
CDR3nt: TGTTCCAGCAGCTTAGCCCGTTCGGGTCCTAGCTCTGGGGCCAACGTCCTGACTTTC
CDR3aa: CSSSLARSGPSSGANVLTF

v_gene: TRBV6-5
abundance: few
j_gene: TRBJ2-1
d_gene: TRBD2
CDR3nt: TGTGCCAGCAGTTTTCTAGCGGGAGGAAACAATGAGCAGTTCTTC
CDR3aa: CASSFLAGGNNEQFF

v_gene: TRBV30
abundance: -
j_gene: TRBJ2-1
d_gene: TRBD2
CDR3nt: TGTGCCTGGACCCCTCCCCGTAGCGGGGGATCCTATGAGCAGTTCTTC
CDR3aa: CAWTPPRSGGSYEQFF

v_gene: TRBV19
abundance: -
j_gene: TRBJ2-3
d_gene: TRBD1
CDR3nt: TGTGCCAGTAGTATCGAGGGGACAGGGAAGGATACGCAGTATTTT
CDR3aa: CASSIEGTGKDTQYF

v_gene: TRBV7-3
abundance: -
j_gene: TRBJ1-6
d_gene: -
CDR3nt: TGTGCCAGCAGTTCCCGGGGCGGGGGAGGGAGTAATTCACCCCTCCACTTT
CDR3aa: CASSSRGGGGSNSPLHF

v_gene: TRBV6-5
abundance: -
j_gene: TRBJ1-2
d_gene: -
CDR3nt: TGTGCCAGCAGTTACTCTGTGGGGGGCTATGGCTACACCTTC
CDR3aa: CASSYSVGGYGYTF

v_gene: TRBV11-2
abundance: -
j_gene: TRBJ1-2
d_gene: -
CDR3nt: TGTGCCAGCAGCTTATCGGCAGGTTTCTATGGCTACACCTTC
CDR3aa: CASSLSAGFYGYTF

v_gene: TRBV7-3
abundance: -
j_gene: TRBJ2-1
d_gene: TRBD2
CDR3nt: TGTGCCAGCAGCCCGCGGCCTAGCGGGGGGGCTAATGAGCAGTTCTTC
CDR3aa: CASSPRPSGGANEQFF

v_gene: TRBV18
abundance: -
j_gene: TRBJ2-6
d_gene: -
CDR3nt: TGTGCCAGCTCACCGACGGGGAACCCCTCTGGGGCCAACGTCCTGACTTTC
CDR3aa: CASSPTGNPSGANVLTF

v_gene: TRBV4-2
abundance: -
j_gene: TRBJ2-5
d_gene: TRBD2
CDR3nt: TGTGCCAGCAGCCAATTAGCGGGGGCCTTCGGGGAGCAGTACTTC
CDR3aa: CASSQLAGAFGEQYF

v_gene: TRBV19
abundance: -
j_gene: TRBJ1-1
d_gene: TRBD1
CDR3nt: TGTGCCAGTAGTATTCAGGGGGCGGGAGCTTTCTTT
CDR3aa: CASSIQGAGAFF

v_gene: TRBV25-1
abundance: few
j_gene: TRBJ1-2
d_gene: -
CDR3nt: TGTGCCAGCAGTGAGACAGGTATGGGCTATGGCTACACCTTC
CDR3aa: CASSETGMGYGYTF

v_gene: TRBV13
abundance: -
j_gene: TRBJ2-3
d_gene: -
CDR3nt: TGTGCCAGCAGCTTAGCTTTTGTTTCCGCTAGCGACACAGATACGCAGTATTTT
CDR3aa: CASSLAFVSASDTDTQYF

v_gene: TRBV29-1
abundance: -
j_gene: TRBJ2-1
d_gene: TRBD1
CDR3nt: TGCAGCGTTGAAGATCGAGGACAGGGGCAAGGTGAGCAGTTCTTC
CDR3aa: CSVEDRGQGQGEQFF

v_gene: TRBV27
abundance: -
j_gene: TRBJ2-6
d_gene: TRBD1
CDR3nt: TGTGCCAGCAGTTTCTCCGGGACAGGGTTCTTCGGGGCCAACGTCCTGACTTTC
CDR3aa: CASSFSGTGFFGANVLTF

v_gene: TRBV11-2
abundance: -
j_gene: TRBJ2-2
d_gene: -
CDR3nt: TGTGCCAGCAGCTTTTCTCGGGTCTACCAACCCACCGGGGAGCTGTTTTTT
CDR3aa: CASSFSRVYQPTGELFF

v_gene: TRBV27
abundance: once
j_gene: TRBJ2-4
d_gene: TRBD1
CDR3nt: TGTGCCAGCAGTACCGGGACAGGGGTCAAAAACATTCAGTACTTC
CDR3aa: CASSTGTGVKNIQYF

v_gene: TRBV7-2
abundance: -
j_gene: TRBJ2-3
d_gene: TRBD2
CDR3nt: TGTGCCAGCAGCTCGACCGCTCGCGGGAGGGCCGGAACAGATACGCAGTATTTT
CDR3aa: CASSSTARGRAGTDTQYF

v_gene: TRBV7-2
abundance: -
j_gene: TRBJ2-1
d_gene: -
CDR3nt: TGTGCCAGCAGCTTAGCCGGGAGAGATGAGCAGTTCTTC
CDR3aa: CASSLAGRDEQFF

v_gene: TRBV19
abundance: -
j_gene: TRBJ2-1
d_gene: -
CDR3nt: TGTGCCAGTAGTATAGAGGGCTCTTACAATGAGCAGTTCTTC
CDR3aa: CASSIEGSYNEQFF

v_gene: TRBV4-1
abundance: -
j_gene: TRBJ2-3
d_gene: TRBD2
CDR3nt: TGCGCCAGCAGCCGGCCCCGACCTAGGACTAGCGGGAGGGCCGAGGCAGATACGCAGTATTTT
CDR3aa: CASSRPRPRTSGRAEADTQYF

v_gene: TRBV4-1
abundance: -
j_gene: TRBJ1-5
d_gene: -
CDR3nt: TGCGCCAGCAGCCAAGGAGATTGGTCGATTGATCAGCCCCAGCATTTT
CDR3aa: CASSQGDWSIDQPQHF

v_gene: TRBV7-3
abundance: -
j_gene: TRBJ1-1
d_gene: -
CDR3nt: TGTGCCAGCAGCCTAGGAACTGGGAACACTGAAGCTTTCTTT
CDR3aa: CASSLGTGNTEAFF

v_gene: TRBV5-8
abundance: -
j_gene: TRBJ2-3
d_gene: -
CDR3nt: TGTGCCAGCAGCTTGCCCGCGCCTAGCACAGATACGCAGTATTTT
CDR3aa: CASSLPAPSTDTQYF

v_gene: TRBV6-4
abundance: -
j_gene: TRBJ2-2
d_gene: TRBD2
CDR3nt: TGTGCCAGCAGAACTGGCGGACTAGCGGGAGTGGGGGGCACCGGGGAGCTGTTTTTT
CDR3aa: CASRTGGLAGVGGTGELFF

v_gene: TRBV5-5
abundance: -
j_gene: TRBJ1-1
d_gene: TRBD1
CDR3nt: TGTGCCAGCAGCTTGACAGGGGGGACGGGAAACACTGAAGCTTTCTTT
CDR3aa: CASSLTGGTGNTEAFF

v_gene: TRBV11-2
abundance: -
j_gene: TRBJ1-3
d_gene: TRBD1
CDR3nt: TGTGCCAGCAGCTTTCAACAGGGGAGAGGAAACACCATATATTTT
CDR3aa: CASSFQQGRGNTIYF

v_gene: TRBV30
abundance: -
j_gene: TRBJ1-6
d_gene: -
CDR3nt: TGTGCCTGGAGTGGGGTCGTGGGCAATTCACCCCTCCACTTT
CDR3aa: CAWSGVVGNSPLHF

v_gene: TRBV5-4
abundance: few
j_gene: TRBJ2-1
d_gene: -
CDR3nt: TGTGCCAGCAGCATAGACTACAATGAGCAGTTCTTC
CDR3aa: CASSIDYNEQFF

v_gene: TRBV27
abundance: -
j_gene: TRBJ1-1
d_gene: -
CDR3nt: TGTGCCAGCAGTTTAAGGAACAGGGCCGGCACTGAAGCTTTCTTT
CDR3aa: CASSLRNRAGTEAFF

v_gene: TRBV4-1
abundance: -
j_gene: TRBJ1-1
d_gene: TRBD1
CDR3nt: TGCGCCAGCAGCCAAGCGGACAGGGAGAACACTGAAGCTTTCTTT
CDR3aa: CASSQADRENTEAFF

v_gene: TRBV21-1
abundance: few
j_gene: TRBJ1-2
d_gene: -
CDR3nt: TGTGCCAGCAGCAAAGCCGGCAGACTCTATGGCTACACCTTC
CDR3aa: CASSKAGRLYGYTF

v_gene: TRBV9
abundance: -
j_gene: TRBJ2-2
d_gene: TRBD2
CDR3nt: TGTGCCAGCAGCGCGAGACTAGCGGAGAACACCGGGGAGCTGTTTTTT
CDR3aa: CASSARLAENTGELFF

v_gene: TRBV27
abundance: once
j_gene: TRBJ2-7
d_gene: -
CDR3nt: TGTGCCAGCAGTTTATGCAGGGTAGACGTTAACGAGCAGTACTTC
CDR3aa: CASSLCRVDVNEQYF